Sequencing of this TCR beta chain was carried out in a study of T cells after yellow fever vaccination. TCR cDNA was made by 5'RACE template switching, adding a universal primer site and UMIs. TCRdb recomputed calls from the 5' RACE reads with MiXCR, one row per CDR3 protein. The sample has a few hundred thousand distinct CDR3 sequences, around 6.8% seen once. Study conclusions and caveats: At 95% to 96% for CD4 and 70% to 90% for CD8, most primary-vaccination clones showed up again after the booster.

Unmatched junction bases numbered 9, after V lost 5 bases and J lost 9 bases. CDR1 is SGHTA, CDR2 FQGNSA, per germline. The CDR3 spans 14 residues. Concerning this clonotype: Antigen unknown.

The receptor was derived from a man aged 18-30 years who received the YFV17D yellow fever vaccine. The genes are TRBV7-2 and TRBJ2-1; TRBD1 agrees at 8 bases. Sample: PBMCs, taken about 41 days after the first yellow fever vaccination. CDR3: CASSPGQGYGEQFF. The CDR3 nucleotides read TGTGCCAGCAGCCCAGGACAGGGTTATGGTGAGCAGTTCTTC.